The 27 T cell receptor beta chains below were found in one sample sequenced in a study of CD8 T cells in ankylosing spondylitis. TCRdb itself ran the 5' RACE reads through MiXCR, one entry per CDR3 protein. Counted here are roughly 130,000 distinct CDR3 sequences, about a tenth occurring once; the ten biggest clones make up approximately 3.3%. Input material: blood, either unsorted or a sorted T cell fraction (not recorded which). Receptor source: a male donor with ankylosing spondylitis or in good health (not recorded which).

This clonotype was found many times. CDR3 in amino acids: CASSLPASGRMDYNEQFF. In nucleotides, the CDR3 is TGCGCCAGCAGCCTCCCGGCTAGCGGGAGAATGGACTACAATGAGCAGTTCTTC. The genes are TRBV5-1 and TRBJ2-1; 10 nucleotides match TRBD2. V was pared by 4 bases and J by 3 bases, with 13 bases of the junction left unmatched. The CDR3 spans 18 residues. Germline values: CDR1 SGHRS, CDR2 YFSETQ. Full variable domain (remainder filled in from reference TRBV5-1 and TRBJ2-1): KAGVTQTPRYLIKTRGQQVTLSCSPISGHRSVSWYQQTPGQGLQFLFEYFSETQRNKGNFPGRFSGRQFSNSRSEMNVSTLELGDSALYLCASSLPASGRMDYNEQFFGPGTRLTVL.

This rearrangement joins TRBV28 to TRBJ2-3, with 14 positions matching TRBD2. With 5 bases clipped from V and 8 bases from J, the junction kept 9 bases outside the gene matches. CDR3 size: 16 residues. Germline values: CDR1 MDHEN, CDR2 SYDVKM. CDR3 bases: TGTGCCAGCAGTCCCCACGGGACTAGCGGGAGAGGTACGCAGTATTTT. As protein: CASSPHGTSGRGTQYF.

This clonotype was detected many times. Here the CDR3 DNA reads TGTGCCAGCAGCCGACTAGCGGGCAATGAGCAGTTCTTC. It translates to CASSRLAGNEQFF. The chain joins TRBV11-3 to TRBJ2-1, with TRBD2 matching 10 bases. Germline V gene data show CDR1 as SGHNT and CDR2 as YENEEA. V shed 5 bases, J shed 6 bases, and the junction held 1 base outside the gene matches. The CDR3 runs 13 residues. Variable domain in full (rest from reference TRBV11-3 and TRBJ2-1): EAGVVQSPRYKIIEKKQPVAFWCNPISGHNTLYWYLQNLGQGPELLIRYENEEAVDDSQLPKDRFSAERLKGVDSTLKIQPAELGDSAVYLCASSRLAGNEQFFGPGTRLTVL.

This clonotype appeared many times. The chain is built from TRBV29-1 and TRBJ2-7; 8 bases agree with TRBD1. Germline CDR1 and CDR2: SQVTM and ANQGSEA. The CDR3 consists of 15 residues. V lost 4 bases to trimming and J lost 2 bases; unmatched junction nucleotides: 10. The DNA for the CDR3 is TGCAGCGTTGGGGGACAGGTCAATGCCCCCTACGAGCAGTACTTC. It yields the protein CSVGGQVNAPYEQYF.

The rearrangement uses TRBV2 and TRBJ2-1; tentative D call: TRBD1 (5 bases). The CDR3 runs to 14 residues. Looked up from germline, CDR1 is SNHLY and CDR2 is FYNNEI. Trimming cost V 3 bases and J 4 bases, with 10 bases left between them. CDR3 residues: CASSDTGQYNEQFF. The CDR3 DNA reads TGTGCCAGCAGTGACACCGGACAATACAATGAGCAGTTCTTC.

The chain uses TRBV6-2 or TRBV6-3 and TRBJ2-3, with 9 bases identical to TRBD2. In germline, CDR1 is MNHEY, CDR2 SVGEGT. With V trimmed by 3 bases and J by 2 bases, 9 bases remained unmatched. CDR3 length equals 17 residues. CDR3 in DNA: TGTGCCAGCAGTTATCAAGGGCTAGCGGGACCCACAGATACGCAGTATTTT. Translated, it gives CASSYQGLAGPTDTQYF.

The chain links TRBV20-1 to TRBJ2-3; 12 bases align to TRBD2. The CDR3 spans 17 residues. After removal of 4 bases from V and 3 bases from J, the junction contained 11 bases not matched to a gene. Germline V gives CDR1 DFQATT, CDR2 SNEGSKA (reference sequence). CDR3 bases: TGCAGTGCTACACGAGGGCTAGCGGGAGGGAGGACAGATACGCAGTATTTT. This codes for CSATRGLAGGRTDTQYF.

This clonotype was counted a few times. V usage is TRBV7-9 and J usage is TRBJ2-1, with 14 bases that match TRBD2. V lost 5 bases to trimming and J lost 8 bases; unmatched junction nucleotides: 5. Germline V CDR1 and CDR2: SEHNR, FQNEAQ (reference sequence). This CDR3 is built from 15 residues. The CDR3 protein is CASSQGTSGRHEQFF. In DNA, the CDR3 is TGTGCCAGCAGCCAAGGGACTAGCGGGAGACATGAGCAGTTCTTC.

The V gene is TRBV5-1, the J gene TRBJ2-1; TRBD2 matches at 10 bases. The CDR3 runs to 19 residues. V dropped 1 base and J dropped 2; count of bases not matched to a gene: 12. CDR1 and CDR2 from the germline V gene are SGHRS and YFSETQ. DNA for the CDR3: TGCGCCAGCAGCTTGACGTCTAGCGGGAGACTCAAGACCTACAATGAGCAGTTCTTC. Its protein is CASSLTSSGRLKTYNEQFF.

This clonotype was observed many times. V and J are TRBV7-2 and TRBJ1-2; D gene ambiguous. Germline CDR1 SGHTA, CDR2 FQGNSA. The CDR3 spans 9 residues. V lost 1 base and J lost 10, with 1 base in between. The chain's CDR3 is CASSLDYTF. The DNA of the CDR3 is TGTGCCAGCAGCTTAGACTACACCTTC.

Many counts were recorded for this clonotype. The rearrangement uses TRBV2 and TRBJ2-7; the D gene is possibly TRBD2 (5 bases). The CDR3 consists of 14 residues. Germline V CDR1 and CDR2: SNHLY, FYNNEI. The V gene lost 6 bases and the J gene lost 4 bases, with 16 bases spanning the gap. CDR3 sequence: CASRGSGLSYEQYF. The CDR3 DNA is TGTGCCAGCAGGGGAAGCGGACTCTCGTACGAGCAGTACTTC.

The chain carries TRBV10-3 and TRBJ2-7; unclear D gene. V was shortened by 4 bases and J by 1 base, with 5 bases between the two germline ends. Germline assignment: CDR1 ENHRY and CDR2 SYGVKD. This CDR3 spans 12 amino acids. CDR3 nucleotide sequence: TGTGCCATCAGTGTAAGTTCCTACGAGCAGTACTTC. Translated, it gives CAISVSSYEQYF.

This clonotype was found a few times. The chain uses TRBV25-1 and TRBJ2-5; D is uncertain. The germline V gene encodes CDR1 MGHDK and CDR2 SYGVNS. Trimming removed 5 bases at V and 4 bases at J, with 11 bases between. The CDR3 contains 13 residues. The CDR3: CASSLPGLETQYF. Written as DNA, the CDR3 is TGTGCCAGCAGTTTACCAGGTCTAGAGACCCAGTACTTC.

At least ten counts were recorded for this clonotype. The chain employs TRBV20-1 and TRBJ2-1; tentatively, D is TRBD1 (5 bases). This CDR3 spans 15 amino acids. CDR1 and CDR2 (germline): DFQATT, SNEGSKA (reference sequence). V lost 0 bases and J 4 bases, leaving 13 bases between the germline ends. The CDR3 DNA reads as TGCAGTGCTAGAGATCGAGTGGGGCTGTACAATGAGCAGTTCTTC. As protein: CSARDRVGLYNEQFF.

This clonotype has just a few counts. V usage is TRBV20-1 and J usage is TRBJ2-5; 8 bases agree with TRBD2. Germline loops: CDR1 DFQATT, CDR2 SNEGSKA (reference sequence). The trim removed 1 base at V and 0 bases at J, leaving 7 bases unmatched. This CDR3 is built from 16 residues. CDR3 residues: CSARGTGGPNQETQYF. DNA of the CDR3: TGCAGTGCTAGAGGGACGGGAGGGCCCAACCAAGAGACCCAGTACTTC.

This clonotype has just a few counts. The rearrangement links TRBV11-2 to TRBJ2-7; D not resolved. V shed 7 bases and J shed 3 bases, with 10 bases lying between them. This CDR3 comprises 12 residues. Germline-derived CDR1 and CDR2 are SGHAT and FQNNGV. The CDR3 sequence is CASINLDYEQYF. Here the CDR3 DNA reads TGTGCCAGCATCAATCTGGACTACGAGCAGTACTTC.

Ten or more counts support this clonotype. J is TRBJ2-7 and V is TRBV27, with 12 bases identical to TRBD2. V gave up 6 bases and J gave up 6 bases; unmatched junction bases: 6. CDR3 size: 14 residues. Germline CDR1 reads MNHEY; CDR2 reads SMNVEV (reference sequence). The CDR3 here is CASSLAGGLGEQYF. The CDR3 coding sequence is TGTGCCAGCAGCCTAGCGGGAGGGCTCGGCGAGCAGTACTTC.

Ten or more counts support this clonotype. The genes are TRBV5-1 and TRBJ2-3; 8 bases align to TRBD1. V was clipped by 0 bases and J by 0 bases; unmatched bases: 6. The length of the CDR3 is 17 residues. Germline assignment: CDR1 SGHRS and CDR2 YFSETQ. The CDR3 DNA sequence: TGCGCCAGCAGCTTGGAACGACAGGGGCGGAGCACAGATACGCAGTATTTT. As protein: CASSLERQGRSTDTQYF.

This clonotype was recorded at least ten times. The J gene is TRBJ2-1, the V gene TRBV7-2, with 8 bases matching TRBD2. Trimming took 5 bases from V and 7 from J; bases not matched to a gene: 13. Germline CDR1 and CDR2: SGHTA and FQGNSA. The length of the CDR3 is 16 residues. CDR3 coding DNA: TGTGCCAGCAGCCTGGGCCCTACTATAGCGGGAAATGAGCAGTTCTTC. Translated, it gives CASSLGPTIAGNEQFF.

The chain links TRBV15 to TRBJ2-7, with a weak D call TRBD2 (6 bases). CDR1 is LNHNV, CDR2 YYDKDF, per germline (reference sequence). The CDR3 length is 16 residues. The V and J ends lost 0 bases and 3 bases respectively, with 15 bases between them. In DNA, the CDR3 is TGTGCCACCAGCAGAGATATCGGTGCCGGGAGCTACGAGCAGTACTTC. Its translation: CATSRDIGAGSYEQYF.

The CDR3 loop is CSVLRTSGSHEQYF. In DNA, the CDR3 is TGCAGCGTTCTCCGTACTAGCGGGAGCCACGAGCAGTACTTC. The V gene is TRBV29-1, the J gene TRBJ2-7, with TRBD2 matching over 11 bases. Germline CDR1 reads SQVTM; CDR2 reads ANQGSEA. This CDR3 is 14 amino acids long. The V segment lost 5 bases and the J segment 5 bases; nucleotides outside the gene matches: 8.

The genes are TRBV4-3 and TRBJ2-7; the D gene could be TRBD1 or TRBD2 (6 bases each). V was trimmed by 0 bases and J by 7 bases, leaving 13 bases between them. In germline, CDR1 is LGHNA, CDR2 YSLEER. CDR3 length equals 14 residues. Here the CDR3 DNA reads TGCGCCAGCAGCCAAGATTGGGGGGCTGGGGAGCAGTACTTC. This translates into CASSQDWGAGEQYF.

CDR3 sequence reads: CASSLQGLTYEQYF. CDR3 sequence (DNA): TGTGCCAGCAGCCTTCAGGGTCTGACCTACGAGCAGTACTTC. The chain joins TRBV7-6 to TRBJ2-7; tentative D call: TRBD1 (5 bases). The CDR3 runs to 14 residues. From germline, CDR1 is SGHVS and CDR2 FNYEAQ. Trimming removed 5 bases from V and 2 bases from J, with 13 bases in between.

There are many counts of this clonotype. The V call is TRBV4-3, the J call TRBJ2-3, with unresolved D. Germline CDR1 is LGHNA and CDR2 is YSLEER. The germline V and J ends were trimmed by 1 base and 2 bases, with 7 bases remaining between them. This CDR3 is built from 14 residues. The CDR3 protein is CASSQGPPTDTQYF. The CDR3 DNA sequence: TGCGCCAGCAGCCAAGGGCCCCCCACAGATACGCAGTATTTT.

This clonotype was detected ten times or more. The J gene is TRBJ2-7, the V gene TRBV27; no reliable D call. Germline CDR1 reads MNHEY; CDR2 reads SMNVEV (reference sequence). There are 13 residues in the CDR3. The ends were cut back, 3 bases at V and 3 bases at J, with 9 bases in the middle. Written as DNA, the CDR3 is TGTGCCAGCAGTTTCAGGAATAACTACGAGCAGTACTTC. Translated: CASSFRNNYEQYF.

As concerns this clonotype: A much larger clone is a single base away; this may be a read error. This sequence joins TRBV12-3 or TRBV12-4 and TRBJ2-7; possibly TRBD2 for D (6 bases). The CDR3 has 12 residues. V was cut by 5 bases and J by 9 bases, with 14 bases left in between. The CDR3: CASSPDQAGQYF. In nucleotides, the CDR3 is TGTGCCAGCAGTCCCGACCAAGCGGGGCAGTACTTC.

CDR3 sequence: CATSDRFSPNQPQHF. The CDR3 nucleotides are TGTGCCACCAGTGATCGGTTTAGCCCCAATCAGCCCCAGCATTTT. This chain connects TRBV24-1 to TRBJ1-5; D remains unclear. The ends were cut back, 3 bases at V and 3 bases at J, with 11 bases in the middle. This CDR3 has 15 amino acids. Germline V lookup: CDR1 KGHDR, CDR2 SFDVKD.